What follows are 25 T cell receptor beta chains derived from one specimen sequenced in a study of identical twins. MiXCR, applied by TCRdb to the 5' RACE reads, yields one record per CDR3 protein. The data contain nearly 900,000 distinct CDR3 sequences, 9% to 15% of them seen just once; the ten biggest clones take up around 1.5%. A further study also used this sample, focusing on yellow fever vaccine responses in identical twins.

The sequenced material came from PBMCs. The receptors derive from a woman between 18 and 29 years old in good health.

This clonotype was seen only a few times. The V and J genes are TRBV11-2 and TRBJ2-1; 10 bases match TRBD2. The V segment lost 2 bases and the J segment 3 bases; nucleotides outside the gene matches: 13. Germline values: CDR1 SGHAT, CDR2 FQNNGV. This CDR3 is 19 amino acids long. Here the CDR3 DNA reads TGTGCCAGCAGCTTAAGGGCCCCCGGGACTAGCGTTAACTACAATGAGCAGTTCTTC. It encodes CASSLRAPGTSVNYNEQFF.

CDR3 sequence reads: CASRARGGNYGYTF. The CDR3 region has the DNA TGTGCCAGCAGGGCCAGGGGGGGTAACTATGGCTACACCTTC. The gene calls are TRBV2 and TRBJ1-2; 7 positions agree with TRBD1. Germline trimming cut 6 bases from V and 1 base from J; bases unmatched to any gene: 5. The CDR3 consists of 14 residues. Germline V gives CDR1 SNHLY, CDR2 FYNNEI.

The chain is built from TRBV2 and TRBJ2-7; D is uncertain. This CDR3 has 17 amino acids. Germline values: CDR1 SNHLY, CDR2 FYNNEI. Trimming pared 4 bases from V and 0 bases from J, leaving 19 bases between. The CDR3, as DNA: TGTGCCAGCAGTGGGTTCTCGTCTGGCCGTACCTCCTACGAGCAGTACTTC. Its protein product is CASSGFSSGRTSYEQYF.

The rearrangement uses TRBV2 and TRBJ1-4; the match to TRBD1 covers 10 bases. Germline V CDR1 and CDR2: SNHLY, FYNNEI. The CDR3 is 15 amino acids. V lost 1 base to trimming and J lost 8 bases; unmatched junction nucleotides: 4. The CDR3 reads CASSEVGTGVEKLFF. In nucleotides, the CDR3 is TGTGCCAGCAGTGAAGTCGGGACAGGGGTCGAAAAACTGTTTTTT.

This clonotype was observed a few times. The chain combines TRBV18 with TRBJ1-5; D perhaps matches TRBD1 (6 bases). The CDR3 covers 16 residues. Germline V gene lookup returns CDR1 KGHSH and CDR2 LQKENI. With 3 bases removed from V and 2 bases from J, the gap between germline ends came to 14 bases. Here the CDR3 reads CASSPVGGMGNQPQHF. In nucleotides, the CDR3 is TGTGCCAGCTCACCGGTGGGGGGCATGGGCAATCAGCCCCAGCATTTT.

The chain employs TRBV7-3 and TRBJ2-1; D perhaps matches TRBD2 (5 bases). The CDR3 length is 15 residues. V lost 1 base and J 0 bases, leaving 7 bases between the germline ends. The V gene's germline CDR1 is SGHTA and CDR2 FQGTGA. The chain's CDR3 is CASSLSGYSYNEQFF. CDR3 bases: TGTGCCAGCAGCTTAAGCGGGTACTCCTACAATGAGCAGTTCTTC.

This clonotype was counted between two and nine times. The chain is built from TRBV18 and TRBJ2-3, with TRBD2 matching 15 bases. The CDR3 extends over 19 amino acids. J was trimmed by 1 base and V by 4 bases; bases with no gene match: 9. The germline V gene encodes CDR1 KGHSH and CDR2 LQKENI. CDR3 amino acids: CASSLGLAGGLAGTDTQYF. The CDR3 DNA is TGTGCCAGCTCACTTGGACTAGCGGGAGGGCTGGCAGGCACAGATACGCAGTATTTT.

The chain employs TRBV29-1 and TRBJ1-6; no clear D. This CDR3 comprises 11 residues. V was clipped by 7 bases and J by 7 bases, with 8 bases between them. The germline CDR1 and CDR2 sequences are SQVTM and ANQGSEA. The CDR3 is CSAGENSPLHF. The CDR3 DNA sequence: TGCAGCGCCGGGGAGAATTCACCCCTCCACTTT.

Many counts were recorded for this clonotype. The rearrangement joins TRBV12-3 or TRBV12-4 to TRBJ2-1, with 9 bases matching TRBD2. J lost 4 bases, V lost 6 bases, and 7 bases had no gene match. The CDR3 contains 15 residues. The CDR3 region has the DNA TGTGCCAGCAGCTATAGCGGGAGTACGTACAATGAGCAGTTCTTC. As protein: CASSYSGSTYNEQFF.

This clonotype was detected many times. J is TRBJ2-3 and V is TRBV5-6; D not certain. Germline CDR1 is SGHDT and CDR2 is YYEEEE. This CDR3 contains 13 residues. Trimming removed 4 bases from V and 1 base from J, with 7 bases in between. The CDR3 loop is CASSKSGTDTQYF. The DNA of the CDR3 is TGTGCCAGCAGCAAGAGCGGCACAGATACGCAGTATTTT.

CDR3 nucleotide sequence: TGTGCCAGCAGCAAGAATAGAGGGGGCGAAGCTTTCTTT. This encodes CASSKNRGGEAFF. The chain couples TRBV7-2 to TRBJ1-1; 7 bases are a match to TRBD1. This CDR3 contains 13 residues. CDR1 is SGHTA, CDR2 FQGNSA, per germline. Trimming at V came to 5 bases and at J to 8 bases, leaving 8 bases not matched to a gene.

This clonotype has at least ten counts. The chain joins TRBV12-3 or TRBV12-4 to TRBJ2-1; perhaps TRBD1 as D (6 bases). CDR3 size: 13 residues. V was cut by 6 bases and J by 6 bases, with 12 bases left in between. The CDR3 loop reads CASSLGTRNEQFF. The CDR3 DNA reads as TGTGCCAGCAGCCTCGGGACACGCAATGAGCAGTTCTTC.

This clonotype has ten or more counts. The chain carries TRBV4-1 and TRBJ2-1; no clear D. Deletions cut 0 bases from V and 8 bases from J, with 5 bases between. CDR3 length: 12 amino acids. The germline gives CDR1 MGHRA, CDR2 YSYEKL. This chain's CDR3 is CASSQDRHEQFF. CDR3 nucleotide sequence: TGCGCCAGCAGCCAAGATAGACATGAGCAGTTCTTC.

The table lists this clonotype with a few counts. The rearrangement links TRBV13 to TRBJ2-3; the match to TRBD2 covers 8 bases. After removal of 5 bases from V and 1 base from J, the junction contained 8 bases not matched to a gene. The CDR3 length is 16 residues. CDR1 and CDR2 from the germline V gene are PRHDT and FYEKMQ (reference sequence). The CDR3, as DNA: TGTGCCAGCAGCCCACCAGCGGGAGTGGGCACAGATACGCAGTATTTT. Protein sequence: CASSPPAGVGTDTQYF.

This clonotype was counted only a few times. The chain recombines TRBV5-1 with TRBJ1-5, with D uncertain. This CDR3 has 16 residues. V lost 7 bases and J 0 bases, leaving 17 bases between the germline ends. CDR1 and CDR2 (germline): SGHRS, YFSETQ. DNA for the CDR3: TGCGCCAGCTTTTCGGTTGGGCTGCGTAGCAATCAGCCCCAGCATTTT. This codes for CASFSVGLRSNQPQHF.

In this sample, this clonotype turned up many times. The chain combines TRBV4-2 with TRBJ2-7; 10 bases align to TRBD2. This CDR3 contains 16 residues. V was pared by 0 bases and J by 3 bases, with 5 bases of the junction left unmatched. CDR1 is LGHNA and CDR2 is YNFKEQ in the germline V gene. The CDR3 coding sequence is TGTGCCAGCAGCCAAGATTCACTAGCGGGAAACTACGAGCAGTACTTC. It translates to CASSQDSLAGNYEQYF.

This clonotype was found a few times. The chain has TRBV20-1 and TRBJ2-1; D may be TRBD1 (6 bases). The V end was cut by 6 bases, the J end by 3 bases, with 18 bases between. The CDR3 sequence is 15 residues long. The germline V gene has CDR1 DFQATT and CDR2 SNEGSKA (reference sequence). The CDR3 nucleotides read TGCAGTGCCATACAGGGAGAAAAGGGCTACAATGAGCAGTTCTTC. It translates to CSAIQGEKGYNEQFF.

This clonotype was picked up a small number of times. The rearrangement joins TRBV27 to TRBJ1-1; 7 bases match TRBD1. This CDR3 is built from 14 residues. Unmatched junction bases numbered 4, after V lost 6 bases and J lost 0 bases. CDR1 and CDR2 (germline): MNHEY, SMNVEV (reference sequence). The CDR3 spells CASRTQGLNTEAFF. CDR3 DNA: TGTGCCAGCAGGACACAGGGGTTGAACACTGAAGCTTTCTTT.

The rearrangement joins TRBV29-1 to TRBJ2-1; D unresolved. The ends were cut back, 6 bases at V and 6 bases at J, with 9 bases in the middle. The germline V gene encodes CDR1 SQVTM and CDR2 ANQGSEA. This CDR3 spans 11 amino acids. CDR3 loop: CSVALGNEQFF. The CDR3 region has the DNA TGCAGCGTCGCGTTGGGCAATGAGCAGTTCTTC.

The chain carries TRBV28 and TRBJ1-5; no reliable D call. The V end was cut by 4 bases, the J end by 10 bases, with 11 bases between. The CDR3 length is 12 residues. Germline V CDR1 and CDR2: MDHEN, SYDVKM. Written as DNA, the CDR3 is TGTGCCAGCAGTTCCAGCCCTAATCCCCAGCATTTT. This gives the protein CASSSSPNPQHF. Based on the CDR3 plus reference TRBV28 and TRBJ1-5, the full variable domain is DVKVTQSSRYLVKRTGEKVFLECVQDMDHENMFWYRQDPGLGLRLIYFSYDVKMKEKGDIPEGYSVSREKKERFSLILESASTNQTSMYLCASSSSPNPQHFGDGTRLSIL.

This clonotype was seen a few times. J is TRBJ2-3 and V is TRBV20-1; the match to TRBD2 covers 7 bases. V lost 4 bases, J lost 0 bases, and 4 bases stayed unmatched. The CDR3 has 14 residues. Germline V CDR1 and CDR2: DFQATT, SNEGSKA (reference sequence). CDR3 amino acids: CSATKRGSTDTQYF. The CDR3 region has the DNA TGCAGTGCTACCAAGCGGGGAAGCACAGATACGCAGTATTTT.

This clonotype occurred a few times. The chain is built from TRBV28 and TRBJ2-1, with 12 positions matching TRBD2. J gave up 6 bases and V 5 bases, and 5 bases lay outside the gene matches. CDR1 is MDHEN, CDR2 SYDVKM, per germline. The CDR3 loop spans 15 amino acids. CDR3 coding DNA: TGTGCCAGCAGTCTAAAGACTAGCGGGAGCAATGAGCAGTTCTTC. Translation: CASSLKTSGSNEQFF.

This sequence joins TRBV12-3 or TRBV12-4 and TRBJ2-7, with 9 bases that match TRBD2. V was pared by 2 bases and J by 2 bases, with 10 bases of the junction left unmatched. CDR3 size: 17 residues. CDR3 loop: CASSLSSGTKKAYEQYF. The CDR3 DNA reads as TGTGCCAGCAGTTTATCTAGCGGGACGAAAAAGGCCTACGAGCAGTACTTC.

The chain is built from TRBV10-1 and TRBJ2-1; D is perhaps TRBD2 (6 bases). CDR3 length: 15 residues. CDR1 WNHNN and CDR2 SYGVQD come from the germline V gene (reference sequence). V gave up 0 bases and J gave up 3 bases, with 9 bases separating them. The CDR3 is CASSESMRDYNEQFF. The CDR3 DNA sequence: TGCGCCAGCAGTGAGTCGATGCGGGACTACAATGAGCAGTTCTTC.

This chain links TRBV20-1 with TRBJ2-7; the match to TRBD2 covers 7 bases. After removal of 0 bases from V and 4 bases from J, the junction contained 9 bases not matched to a gene. This CDR3 is built from 15 residues. Germline V gives CDR1 DFQATT, CDR2 SNEGSKA (reference sequence). This CDR3 is CSARDRASGRYEQYV. CDR3 DNA: TGCAGTGCTAGAGATCGGGCTAGCGGTCGTTACGAGCAGTACGTC.